This T cell receptor beta chain was recovered during a study of CD8+CD57+ T cells in acquired aplastic anemia. Overall study results and limits: Levels of CD8+ Simpson's diversity were not significantly distinct in patients versus controls.

Profiling of TCR beta VDJ combinations and CDR3 sequences used genomic DNA as template. Using its own MiXCR run on the reads, TCRdb lists one record per CDR3 protein. The data show some 64,000 distinct CDR3 sequences, around 55% seen once. After removal of 4 bases from V and 2 bases from J, the junction contained 5 bases not matched to a gene. This CDR3 has 16 residues. Looked up from germline, CDR1 is KGHDR and CDR2 is SFDVKD. Points on this clonotype: Its antigen is currently unknown.

The chain joins TRBV24-1 to TRBJ2-3, with 10 bases lining up with TRBD2. The TCR was taken from a human donor in good health, serving as a control. Material for sequencing was sorted CD4+, CD8+, or CD8+CD57+ T cells (not recorded which) from PBMCs. CDR3 sequence: CATSDLAGVSTDTQYF. The CDR3 coding sequence is TGTGCCACCAGTGACCTAGCGGGGGTATCCACAGATACGCAGTATTTT.